A selection of T cell receptor beta chains follows, all from one sample in a study of regulatory T cells in long-lasting Graves disease. TCRdb processed the multiplex PCR reads anew with MiXCR; each CDR3 protein has one entry. The sample includes around 320,000 distinct CDR3 sequences, over 15% seen only once; the top ten take 30%. In addition, the sample was reused for a study of T cells in Graves' hyperthyroidism and ophthalmopathy.

The sample here was peripheral blood mononuclear cells (PBMCs), taken at new diagnosis, from a patient treated with antithyroid drugs. These receptors all stem from a man aged 40-49 years with Graves disease. The CDR3 runs from the conserved cysteine through the conserved F or W. D genes are given only for firm matches. Clone size is not always given. Where it is, it says once, few, many or a class for expanded clones.

v_gene	j_gene	d_gene	abundance	CDR3aa	CDR3nt
TRBV28	TRBJ1-4	-	many	CASSFDRLEEKLFF	TGTGCCAGCAGTTTTGACAGGTTGGAGGAAAAACTGTTTTTT
TRBV14	TRBJ2-2	TRBD2	-	CASKSSGGSGELFF	TGTGCCAGCAAGAGTAGCGGGGGATCCGGGGAGCTGTTTTTT
TRBV6-2/TRBV6-3	TRBJ1-3	-	many	CASSYSTNEIGTRNTIYF	TGTGCCAGCAGTTACTCCACAAATGAGATAGGGACCCGAAACACCATATATTTT
TRBV5-1	TRBJ2-7	TRBD1	few	CASSLGTGDSLEQYF	TGCGCCAGCAGCTTGGGGACAGGGGACTCCTTAGAGCAGTACTTC
TRBV10-1	TRBJ2-1	TRBD2	few	CASSDLGGAGVCEQFF	TGCGCCAGCAGTGACCTAGGAGGGGCGGGGGTGTGTGAGCAGTTCTTC
TRBV24-1	TRBJ2-1	TRBD1	many	CATSEAGGYEQFF	TGTGCCACCAGTGAAGCAGGGGGCTATGAGCAGTTCTTC
TRBV6-5	TRBJ1-5	TRBD1	-	CASSYFGTGAGQPQHF	TGTGCCAGCAGTTACTTCGGGACAGGGGCAGGTCAGCCCCAGCATTTT
TRBV29-1	TRBJ2-7	-	many	CSAAGPGAYEQYF	TGCAGCGCCGCGGGGCCAGGAGCCTACGAGCAGTACTTC
TRBV6-2/TRBV6-3	TRBJ2-5	-	many	CASRQGGETQYF	TGTGCCAGCAGACAAGGAGGGGAGACCCAGTACTTC
TRBV20-1	TRBJ2-4	-	-	CSARAPLIAKNIQYF	TGCAGTGCTAGGGCCCCGCTGATCGCAAAAAACATTCAGTACTTC
TRBV6-9	TRBJ2-3	-	few	CASSYRQESTDTQYF	TGTGCCAGCAGTTATCGGCAGGAGAGCACAGATACGCAGTATTTT
TRBV6-2/TRBV6-3	TRBJ1-1	-	-	CASSYLDRMNTEAFF	TGTGCCAGCAGTTACTTAGACAGAATGAACACTGAAGCTTTCTTT
TRBV7-2	TRBJ2-7	TRBD2	-	CASSLVTGGPYEQYF	TGTGCCAGCAGCTTAGTTACGGGAGGGCCCTACGAGCAGTACTTC
TRBV12-3/TRBV12-4	TRBJ2-5	-	many	CASSLRAQETQYF	TGTGCCAGCAGTCTCAGGGCCCAGGAGACCCAGTACTTC
TRBV4-2	TRBJ2-3	TRBD2	many	CASSPTTSGGLSTDTQYF	TGTGCCAGCAGCCCTACTACTAGCGGGGGGTTGTCCACAGATACGCAGTATTTT
TRBV19	TRBJ2-3	-	-	CASSIVSQGIFQYF	TGTGCCAGTAGTATAGTGAGCCAGGGGATATTTCAGTATTTT
TRBV5-1	TRBJ2-5	-	many	CASTQNGGAQETQYF	TGCGCCAGCACCCAGAACGGGGGCGCGCAAGAGACCCAGTACTTC
TRBV5-1	TRBJ2-7	-	many	CASSSIREGGEQYF	TGCGCCAGCAGCTCAATCCGGGAAGGCGGGGAGCAGTACTTC
TRBV19	TRBJ2-3	TRBD2	-	CASSTGLAPDTQYF	TGTGCCAGTAGTACTGGACTAGCGCCAGATACGCAGTATTTT
TRBV6-2/TRBV6-3	TRBJ2-3	-	many	CASRFWGLRTDTQYF	TGTGCCAGCAGGTTTTGGGGTTTGCGGACAGATACGCAGTATTTT
TRBV5-1	TRBJ2-5	-	many	CASSLEQPVVETQYF	TGCGCCAGCAGCTTGGAACAGCCGGTTGTGGAGACCCAGTACTTC
TRBV2	TRBJ1-2	-	many	CASSEGFNYGYTF	TGTGCCAGCAGTGAGGGTTTTAACTATGGCTACACCTTC
TRBV20-1	TRBJ2-2	TRBD2	few	CSASGLAGGRGTGELFF	TGCAGTGCTAGTGGACTAGCGGGGGGGCGTGGCACCGGGGAGCTGTTTTTT
TRBV20-1	TRBJ2-7	-	few	CSVRGRNRDQGAYEQYF	TGCAGTGTTCGAGGGCGGAACAGGGATCAGGGCGCCTACGAGCAGTACTTC
TRBV20-1	TRBJ2-5	TRBD2	-	CSARGPSGEEETQYF	TGCAGTGCCCGAGGGCCTAGCGGGGAGGAAGAGACCCAGTACTTC
TRBV27	TRBJ2-2	TRBD2	-	CASSLKAGGGSLRELFF	TGTGCCAGCAGTTTAAAGGCGGGGGGGGGTTCTCTCCGGGAGCTGTTTTTT
TRBV19	TRBJ2-5	-	once	CAPGTSNSQETQYF	TGTGCGCCCGGGACATCCAACTCCCAAGAGACCCAGTACTTC
TRBV2	TRBJ1-1	TRBD1	many	CASSRGQGNTEAFF	TGTGCCAGCAGTCGGGGACAGGGGAACACTGAAGCTTTCTTT
TRBV6-2/TRBV6-3	TRBJ2-1	TRBD1	many	CASRDRGLNEQFF	TGTGCCAGCCGGGACAGGGGGCTAAATGAGCAGTTCTTC